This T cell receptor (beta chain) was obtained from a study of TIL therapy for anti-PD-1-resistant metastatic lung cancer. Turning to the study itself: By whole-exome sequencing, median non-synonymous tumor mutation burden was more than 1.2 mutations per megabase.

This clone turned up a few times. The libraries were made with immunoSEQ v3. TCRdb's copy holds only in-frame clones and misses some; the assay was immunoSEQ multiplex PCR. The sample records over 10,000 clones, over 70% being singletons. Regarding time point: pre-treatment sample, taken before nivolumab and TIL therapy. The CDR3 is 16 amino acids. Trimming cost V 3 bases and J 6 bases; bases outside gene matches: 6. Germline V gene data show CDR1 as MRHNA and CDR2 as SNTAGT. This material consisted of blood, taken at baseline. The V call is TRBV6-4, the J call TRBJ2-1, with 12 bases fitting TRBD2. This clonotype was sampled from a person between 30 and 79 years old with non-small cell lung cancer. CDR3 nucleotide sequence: TGTGCCAGCAGTGAACTAGCGGGAGGAGGTCCCAATGAGCAGTTCTTC. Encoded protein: CASSELAGGGPNEQFF.